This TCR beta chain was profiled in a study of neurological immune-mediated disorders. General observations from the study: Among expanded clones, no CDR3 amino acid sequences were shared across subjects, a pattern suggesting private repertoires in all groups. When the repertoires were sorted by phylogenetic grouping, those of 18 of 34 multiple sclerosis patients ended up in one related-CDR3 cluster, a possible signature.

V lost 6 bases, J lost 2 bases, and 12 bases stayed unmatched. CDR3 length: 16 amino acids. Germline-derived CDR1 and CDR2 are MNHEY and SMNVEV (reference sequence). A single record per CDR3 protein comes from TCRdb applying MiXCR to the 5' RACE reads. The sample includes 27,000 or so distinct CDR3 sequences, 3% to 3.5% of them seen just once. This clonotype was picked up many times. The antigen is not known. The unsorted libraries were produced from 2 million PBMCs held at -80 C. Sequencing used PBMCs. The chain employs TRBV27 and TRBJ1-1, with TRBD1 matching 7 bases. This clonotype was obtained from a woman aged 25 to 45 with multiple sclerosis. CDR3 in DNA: TGTGCCAGCAGCCCGAGGCGGGGACAGATCAACACTGAAGCTTTCTTT. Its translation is CASSPRRGQINTEAFF.